Below, 2 T cell receptor beta chains from the same sample are listed, as sequenced in a study of shared T cell receptors in the human thymus. The data were produced by immunoSEQ multiplex PCR, yet TCRdb's version contains in-frame clones alone and is incomplete. In the table there are more than 550,000 clones, approximately 85% of which are singletons. This same sample was also part of a study on human thymus T cells.

The sample taken for sequencing was thymocytes. These receptors were taken from a girl less than two years old with a congenital heart defect.

CDR3 sequence: CASSLYGGNTEAFF. The CDR3 DNA follows: TGCGCCAGCAGCTTGTACGGGGGAAACACTGAAGCTTTCTTT. The J gene is TRBJ1-1, the V gene TRBV5-1, with a possible D match to TRBD1 (5 bases). This CDR3 has 14 residues. Germline CDR1 SGHRS, CDR2 YFSETQ. Trimming pared 1 base from V and 2 bases from J, leaving 9 bases between.

The J gene is TRBJ1-2, the V gene TRBV6-5; 9 positions match TRBD1. The CDR3 contains 16 residues. In germline, CDR1 is MNHEY, CDR2 SVGAGI. V dropped 2 bases and J dropped 5; count of bases not matched to a gene: 9. Here the CDR3 DNA reads TGTGCCAGCAGTTACGCCGGGACAGGGCAATCTTATGGCTACACCTTC. Translating it yields CASSYAGTGQSYGYTF.